The subject of this entry is one T cell receptor beta chain. The target antigen is unknown. The data stem from a study of blood T cells in healthy people across ages. PCR was performed a second time for 7 to 11 cycles using a sample-barcoded 5' primer and a J-beta primer mix. One entry per CDR3 protein results from TCRdb running MiXCR on the 5' RACE reads. The repertoire includes roughly 570,000 distinct CDR3 sequences, approximately 30% of them detected once, and around 20% sits in the top ten. Study-wide results and limits: Bulk PBMC profiling left naive and antigen-experienced comparisons inconclusive. Age showed a roughly linear inverse relationship with TCR beta diversity per million T cells. There were more naive CD4+ cells and higher diversity in long-lived donors than in aged donors.

The CDR3 has 13 residues. The germline V gene encodes CDR1 SGHRS and CDR2 YFSETQ. Between the trimmed V and J ends, which lost 4 bases and 19 bases, there was a span of 21 bases. The chain has TRBV5-1 and TRBJ1-6; no clear D. Source material: blood. The source is a woman aged 70-85 years in good health. CDR3 DNA: TGCGCCAGCAGCCCCACCCTGACCGAGCGGTTGCACTTT. Protein: CASSPTLTERLHF.